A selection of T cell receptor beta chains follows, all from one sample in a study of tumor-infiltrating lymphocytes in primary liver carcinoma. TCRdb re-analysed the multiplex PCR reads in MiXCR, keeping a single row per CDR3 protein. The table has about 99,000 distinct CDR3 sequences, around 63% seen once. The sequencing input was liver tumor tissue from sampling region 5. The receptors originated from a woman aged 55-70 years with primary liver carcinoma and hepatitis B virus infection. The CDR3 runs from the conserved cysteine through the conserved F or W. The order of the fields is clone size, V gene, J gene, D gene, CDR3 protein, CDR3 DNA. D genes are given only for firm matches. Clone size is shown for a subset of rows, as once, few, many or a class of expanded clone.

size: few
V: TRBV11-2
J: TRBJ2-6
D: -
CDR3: CASSLQGTGANVLTF
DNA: TGTGCCAGTAGCCTTCAGGGCACCGGGGCCAACGTCCTAACTTTC

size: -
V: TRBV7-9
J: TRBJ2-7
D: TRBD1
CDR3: CASSPTNNDRGNYEQYF
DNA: TGTGCCAGCAGCCCCACAAACAATGACAGGGGCAATTACGAGCAGTACTTC

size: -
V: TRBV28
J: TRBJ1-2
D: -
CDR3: CASRYPPGRGLYYGYTF
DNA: TGTGCCAGCAGGTACCCCCCCGGGCGAGGACTATACTATGGCTACACCTTC

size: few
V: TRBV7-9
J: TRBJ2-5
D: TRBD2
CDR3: CASSLVRGGLAGETQYF
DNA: TGTGCCAGCAGCTTAGTACGGGGTGGACTAGCGGGAGAGACCCAGTACTTC

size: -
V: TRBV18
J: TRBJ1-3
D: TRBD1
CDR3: CASSRDSSGSTIYF
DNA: TGTGCCAGCTCACGGGACAGCTCTGGAAGCACCATATATTTT

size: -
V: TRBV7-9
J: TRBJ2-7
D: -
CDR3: CASSLERGTGREQYF
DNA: TGTGCCAGCAGCTTAGAGAGAGGGACGGGGAGGGAGCAGTACTTC

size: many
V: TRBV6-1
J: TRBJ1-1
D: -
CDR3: CASNFAEGGEAFF
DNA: TGTGCCAGCAACTTCGCTGAGGGGGGTGAAGCTTTCTTT

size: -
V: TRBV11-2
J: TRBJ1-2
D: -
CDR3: CASSLDPIRALRYVYTF
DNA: TGTGCCAGTAGCTTAGATCCGATCAGAGCGCTGCGCTATGTCTACACCTTC

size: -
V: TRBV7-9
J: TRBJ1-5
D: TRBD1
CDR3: CASSAADRGGSYQPQHF
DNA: TGTGCCAGCAGCGCGGCGGACAGGGGAGGGAGCTATCAGCCCCAGCATTTT

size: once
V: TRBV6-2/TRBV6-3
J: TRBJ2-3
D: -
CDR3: CASSDRVGGPITDTQYF
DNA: TGTGCCAGCAGCGATAGAGTTGGGGGGCCGATCACAGATACGCAGTACTTT